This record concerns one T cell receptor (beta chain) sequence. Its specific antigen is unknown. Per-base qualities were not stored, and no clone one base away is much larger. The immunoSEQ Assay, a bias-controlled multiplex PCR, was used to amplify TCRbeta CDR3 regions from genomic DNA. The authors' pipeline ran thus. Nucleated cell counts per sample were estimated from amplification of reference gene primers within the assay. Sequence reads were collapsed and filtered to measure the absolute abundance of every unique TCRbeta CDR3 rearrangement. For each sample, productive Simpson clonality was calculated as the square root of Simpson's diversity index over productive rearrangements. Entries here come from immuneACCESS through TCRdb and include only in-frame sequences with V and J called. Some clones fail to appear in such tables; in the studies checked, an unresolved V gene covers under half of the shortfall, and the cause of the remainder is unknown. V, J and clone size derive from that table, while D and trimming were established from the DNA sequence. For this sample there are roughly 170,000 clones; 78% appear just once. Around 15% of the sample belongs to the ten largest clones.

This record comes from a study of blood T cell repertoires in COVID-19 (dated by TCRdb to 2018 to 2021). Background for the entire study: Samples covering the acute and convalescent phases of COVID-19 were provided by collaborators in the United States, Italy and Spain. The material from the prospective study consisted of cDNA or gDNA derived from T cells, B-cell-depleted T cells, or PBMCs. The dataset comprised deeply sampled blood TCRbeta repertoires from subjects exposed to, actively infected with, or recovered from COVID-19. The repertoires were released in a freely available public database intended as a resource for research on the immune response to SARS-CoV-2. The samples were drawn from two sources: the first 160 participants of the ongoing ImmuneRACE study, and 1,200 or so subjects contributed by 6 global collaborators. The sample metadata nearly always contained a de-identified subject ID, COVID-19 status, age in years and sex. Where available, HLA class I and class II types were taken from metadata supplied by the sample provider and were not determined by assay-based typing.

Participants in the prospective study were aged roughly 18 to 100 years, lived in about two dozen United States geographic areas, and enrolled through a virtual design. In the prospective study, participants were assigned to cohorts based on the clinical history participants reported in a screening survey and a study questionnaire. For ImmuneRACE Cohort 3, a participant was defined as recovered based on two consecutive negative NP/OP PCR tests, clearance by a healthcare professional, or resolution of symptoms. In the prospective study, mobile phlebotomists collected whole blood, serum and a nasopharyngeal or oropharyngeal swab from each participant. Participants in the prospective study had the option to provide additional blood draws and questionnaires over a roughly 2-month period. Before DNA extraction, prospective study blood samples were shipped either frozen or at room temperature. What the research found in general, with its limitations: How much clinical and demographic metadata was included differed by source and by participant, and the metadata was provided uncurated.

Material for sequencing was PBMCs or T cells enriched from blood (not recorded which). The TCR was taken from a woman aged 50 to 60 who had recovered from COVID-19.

The CDR3 sequence is CASSHPTGQMNTEAFF. Here is the DNA: TGTGCCAGCAGCCACCCAACAGGACAGATGAACACTGAAGCTTTCTTT. The sequence links TRBV3-1 (or the pseudogene TRBV3-2) to TRBJ1-1, with TRBD1 as a weak D call on 6 bases. Inclusive of the bounding cysteine and phenylalanine, the CDR3 is 16 residues long. Solely the CDR3 DNA is kept, with 48 bases framed from the first base. CDR1 and CDR2 were assigned from the germline V gene (reference sequence) as LGHDT and YNNKEL. A distance of 14 bases separates the germline ends of V and J, which lose 3 bases and 0 bases respectively.